Presented here are 3 T cell receptor beta chains from one specimen sequenced in a study of shared clonotypes between healthy human individuals. Method: immunoSEQ multiplex PCR; TCRdb's copy keeps in-frame clones and lacks some. The sample has fewer than 2.5 million clones, 80% to 95% seen once. Sequenced sample: naive CD4+ T cells from PBMCs. Subset noted: CD45RA+ positively selected. These receptors were obtained from a man between 18 and 35 years old in good health. Some clones in this sample may be carry-over from other donors' samples.

The chain couples TRBV19 to TRBJ1-3; 7 bases align to TRBD1. CDR3 length: 16 amino acids. Germline V gives CDR1 LNHDA, CDR2 SQIVND (reference sequence). Trimming cost V 3 bases and J 2 bases; bases outside gene matches: 7. The CDR3 DNA reads TGTGCCAGTAGTATTGGAGGGGGCAATGCTGGAAACACCATATATTTT. As protein: CASSIGGGNAGNTIYF.

The chain is built from TRBV5-5 and TRBJ2-3, with unresolved D. Germline values: CDR1 SGHKS, CDR2 YYEKEE (reference sequence). The CDR3 is made up of 13 amino acids. Trimming left V 3 bases short and J 4 bases short, with 9 bases between. This CDR3 reads CASSSLVADTQYF. The CDR3 region has the DNA TGTGCCAGCAGCTCCCTAGTCGCAGATACGCAGTATTTT.

CDR3 DNA: TGTGCCAGCAGCAACGACTGGGTAGGGTACGAGCAGTACTTC. Residues: CASSNDWVGYEQYF. The genes are TRBV27 and TRBJ2-7, with D unresolved. The CDR3 sequence is 14 residues long. CDR1 and CDR2 from the germline V gene are MNHEY and SMNVEV (reference sequence). Trimming cost V 6 bases and J 4 bases, with 16 bases left between them.